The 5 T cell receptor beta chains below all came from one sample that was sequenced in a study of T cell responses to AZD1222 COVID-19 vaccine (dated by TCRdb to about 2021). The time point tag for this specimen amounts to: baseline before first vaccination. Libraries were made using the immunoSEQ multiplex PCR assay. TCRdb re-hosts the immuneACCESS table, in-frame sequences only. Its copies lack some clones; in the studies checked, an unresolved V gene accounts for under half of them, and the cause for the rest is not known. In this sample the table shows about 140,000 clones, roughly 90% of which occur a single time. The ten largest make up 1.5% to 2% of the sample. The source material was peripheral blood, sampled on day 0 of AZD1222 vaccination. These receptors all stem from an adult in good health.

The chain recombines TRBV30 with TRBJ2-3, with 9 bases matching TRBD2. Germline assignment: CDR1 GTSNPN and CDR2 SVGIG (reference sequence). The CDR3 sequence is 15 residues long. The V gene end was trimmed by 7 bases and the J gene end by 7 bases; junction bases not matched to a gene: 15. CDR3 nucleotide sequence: TGTGCCTTGGGCGGGGGGGGTGAGAAGGTGAATACGCAGTATTTT. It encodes CALGGGGEKVNTQYF. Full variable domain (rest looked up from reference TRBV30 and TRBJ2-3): SQTIHQWPATLVQPVGSPLSLECTVEGTSNPNLYWYRQAAGRGLQLLFYSVGIGQISSEVPQNLSASRPQDRQFILSSKKLLLSDSGFYLCALGGGGEKVNTQYFGPGTRLTVL.

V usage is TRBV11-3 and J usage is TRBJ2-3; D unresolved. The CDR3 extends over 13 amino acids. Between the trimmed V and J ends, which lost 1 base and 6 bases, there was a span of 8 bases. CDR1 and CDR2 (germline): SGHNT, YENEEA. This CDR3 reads CASSLGGPDTQYF. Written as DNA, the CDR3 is TGTGCCAGCAGCTTAGGGGGTCCGGATACGCAGTATTTT.

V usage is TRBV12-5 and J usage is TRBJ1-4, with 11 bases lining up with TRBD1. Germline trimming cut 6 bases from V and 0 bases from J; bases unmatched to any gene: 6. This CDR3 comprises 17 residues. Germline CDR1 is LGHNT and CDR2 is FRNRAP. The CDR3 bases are TGTGCTAGTGGCCCCGGACAGGGGGCCGCAACTAATGAAAAACTGTTTTTT. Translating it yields CASGPGQGAATNEKLFF.

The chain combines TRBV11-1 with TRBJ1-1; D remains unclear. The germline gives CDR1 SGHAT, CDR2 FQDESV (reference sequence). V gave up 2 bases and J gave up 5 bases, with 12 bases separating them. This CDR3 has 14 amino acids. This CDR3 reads CASSLQTPRTEAFF. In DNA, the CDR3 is TGTGCCAGCAGCTTACAAACACCACGGACTGAAGCTTTCTTT.

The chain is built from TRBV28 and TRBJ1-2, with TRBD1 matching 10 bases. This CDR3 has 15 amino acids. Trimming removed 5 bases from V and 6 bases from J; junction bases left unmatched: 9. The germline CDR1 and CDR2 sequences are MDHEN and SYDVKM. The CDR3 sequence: CASSLAGQGWDGYTF. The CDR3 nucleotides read TGTGCCAGCAGTCTAGCGGGACAGGGGTGGGATGGCTACACCTTC.